The 21 T cell receptor beta chains in this list originate from one sample, sequenced in a study of CD8 T cells in Susac syndrome. Reverse transcription of roughly 0.5 to 1 ug RNA used random hexamers. TCRdb processed the immunoSEQ multiplex PCR reads anew with MiXCR; each CDR3 protein has one entry. The table includes about 280,000 distinct CDR3 sequences, roughly 81% detected once. Sequencing input: CD8+ T cells from PBMCs. These TCRs come from a human donor with multiple sclerosis.

CDR3 coding DNA: TGTGCCAGCAGCTTAAGACTAGTCAATGAGCAGTTCTTC. Translation: CASSLRLVNEQFF. The V and J genes are TRBV7-3 and TRBJ2-1; the D gene is possibly TRBD2 (6 bases). The CDR3 has 13 residues. V was pared by 1 base and J by 6 bases, with 7 bases between. From germline, CDR1 is SGHTA and CDR2 FQGTGA. The entire variable domain, with the rest obtained from reference TRBV7-3 and TRBJ2-1, is as follows: GAGVSQTPSNKVTEKGKYVELRCDPISGHTALYWYRQSLGQGPEFLIYFQGTGAADDSGLPNDRFFAVRPEGSVSTLKIQRTERGDSAVYLCASSLRLVNEQFFGPGTRLTVL.

This clonotype has only one observation. This chain joins TRBV13 and TRBJ1-1, with 12 positions matching TRBD1. Germline values: CDR1 PRHDT, CDR2 FYEKMQ (reference sequence). This CDR3 has 16 amino acids. V shed 6 bases and J 4 bases; nucleotides not matched to a gene: 9. As DNA, the CDR3 is TGTGCCAGCAGTTCGACGGGGACAGGGGGCGTCACTGAAGCTTTCTTT. Its translation is CASSSTGTGGVTEAFF.

The CDR3 DNA reads as TGTGCCAGCGAAGGGACAGGGGACTACGAGCAGTACTTC. This encodes CASEGTGDYEQYF. V gene TRBV28 combines with J gene TRBJ2-7; 10 positions agree with TRBD1. The CDR3 is made up of 13 amino acids. Trimming took 8 bases from V and 3 from J; bases not matched to a gene: 4. Germline V CDR1 and CDR2: MDHEN, SYDVKM.

V is TRBV27 and J is TRBJ2-2, with D perhaps matching TRBD1 (6 bases). CDR1 and CDR2 from the germline V gene are MNHEY and SMNVEV (reference sequence). This CDR3 spans 12 amino acids. V was trimmed by 8 bases and J by 3 bases, leaving 7 bases between them. The CDR3 sequence is CASEGDTGELFF. The DNA for the CDR3 is TGTGCCAGCGAGGGGGACACCGGGGAGCTGTTTTTT.

This chain uses TRBV11-2 with TRBJ2-7, with no clear D. From germline, CDR1 is SGHAT and CDR2 FQNNGV. V lost 2 bases, J lost 0 bases, and 8 bases lay in between. This CDR3 is built from 14 residues. The CDR3 DNA sequence: TGTGCCAGCAGCTTATCCCAGAGCTCCTACGAGCAGTACTTC. Translation: CASSLSQSSYEQYF.

The gene calls are TRBV11-2 and TRBJ2-5; 13 nucleotides align to TRBD2. The germline V gene encodes CDR1 SGHAT and CDR2 FQNNGV. This CDR3 has 18 amino acids. Trimming cost V 5 bases and J 4 bases; bases outside gene matches: 13. The CDR3 DNA is TGTGCCAGCAGCCCGGATCGACTAGCGGGAGGTTTTGCAGAGACCCAGTACTTC. It encodes CASSPDRLAGGFAETQYF. Full variable domain (outside the CDR3, taken from reference TRBV11-2 and TRBJ2-5): EAGVAQSPRYKIIEKRQSVAFWCNPISGHATLYWYQQILGQGPKLLIQFQNNGVVDDSQLPKDRFSAERLKGVDSTLKIQPAKLEDSAVYLCASSPDRLAGGFAETQYFGPGTRLLVL.

This chain links TRBV20-1 with TRBJ2-5; a possible D gene is TRBD2 (5 bases). The CDR3 is 13 amino acids. V was pared by 1 base and J by 3 bases, with 9 bases between. The germline V gene has CDR1 DFQATT and CDR2 SNEGSKA (reference sequence). The CDR3 reads CSARVSREETQYF. The CDR3, as DNA: TGCAGTGCTAGAGTTTCGAGGGAAGAGACCCAGTACTTC.

The J gene is TRBJ2-1, the V gene TRBV27; D is perhaps TRBD1 (6 bases). The CDR3 consists of 14 residues. The germline V gene encodes CDR1 MNHEY and CDR2 SMNVEV (reference sequence). Trimming removed 4 bases from V and 3 bases from J, with 10 bases in between. The CDR3 here is CASSSGQFYNEQFF. In DNA, the CDR3 is TGTGCCAGCAGTTCCGGACAGTTCTACAATGAGCAGTTCTTC.

The chain couples TRBV20-1 to TRBJ2-7; TRBD2 aligns across 9 bases. Germline V gene sequence: CDR1 DFQATT, CDR2 SNEGSKA (reference sequence). The V segment lost 0 bases and the J segment 3 bases; nucleotides outside the gene matches: 9. The CDR3 sequence is 16 residues long. Written as DNA, the CDR3 is TGCAGTGCTAGAGACTATTCGGGACTAGCAATCTACGAGCAGTACTTC. It encodes CSARDYSGLAIYEQYF.

The chain couples TRBV9 to TRBJ2-7; a possible D gene is TRBD1 (6 bases). The germline V and J ends were trimmed by 0 bases and 7 bases, with 14 bases remaining between them. The CDR3 loop spans 14 amino acids. CDR1 is SGDLS, CDR2 YYNGEE, per germline. The chain's CDR3 is CASSVVETGAEQYF. The DNA for the CDR3 is TGTGCCAGCAGCGTAGTAGAGACAGGTGCAGAGCAGTACTTC.

J is TRBJ2-7 and V is TRBV19; D may be TRBD2 (5 bases). The CDR3 totals 14 residues. CDR1 is LNHDA, CDR2 SQIVND, per germline (reference sequence). Trimming took 7 bases from V and 3 from J, leaving 16 bases between them. The CDR3 region is CASKERENRYEQYF. DNA for the CDR3: TGTGCCAGTAAGGAGAGGGAAAATCGCTACGAGCAGTACTTC.

This clonotype was observed once. This rearrangement joins TRBV12-3 or TRBV12-4 to TRBJ2-3, with 9 bases fitting TRBD2. Losses at the gene ends were 3 bases for V and 1 base for J; bases not matched to a gene: 17. This CDR3 has 20 amino acids. The CDR3 DNA reads TGTGCCAGCAGTTTCCCGGGTAGCGGGAGCCCCCGAGTTCGCACAGATACGCAGTATTTT. The encoded protein is CASSFPGSGSPRVRTDTQYF.

This clonotype appeared once. The CDR3 DNA sequence: TGTGCCAGCGGAGGTAGCTGGACGGGAGGCTACACCTTC. It specifies CASGGSWTGGYTF. V is TRBV2 and J is TRBJ1-2, with D unclear. Trimming left V 8 bases short and J 8 bases short, with 18 bases between. The germline gives CDR1 SNHLY, CDR2 FYNNEI. The CDR3 consists of 13 residues. Full variable domain (outside the CDR3, taken from reference TRBV2 and TRBJ1-2): EPEVTQTPSHQVTQMGQEVILRCVPISNHLYFYWYRQILGQKVEFLVSFYNNEISEKSEIFDDQFSVERPDGSNFTLKIRSTKLEDSAMYFCASGGSWTGGYTFGSGTRLTVV.

The J gene is TRBJ1-5, the V gene TRBV25-1; D remains unclear. The CDR3 loop spans 12 amino acids. Germline-derived CDR1 and CDR2 are MGHDK and SYGVNS. In DNA form, the CDR3 reads TGTGCTCGAACAGATAGCAATCAGCCCCAGCATTTT. It codes for CARTDSNQPQHF.

V gene TRBV28 combines with J gene TRBJ2-1; no definite D call. V was trimmed by 1 base and J by 8 bases, leaving 12 bases between them. This CDR3 region has 14 residues. The germline V gene encodes CDR1 MDHEN and CDR2 SYDVKM. The CDR3: CASSLLIAGDEQFF. CDR3 in DNA: TGTGCCAGCAGTTTATTAATAGCCGGAGATGAGCAGTTCTTC. Full variable domain (remainder filled in from reference TRBV28 and TRBJ2-1): DVKVTQSSRYLVKRTGEKVFLECVQDMDHENMFWYRQDPGLGLRLIYFSYDVKMKEKGDIPEGYSVSREKKERFSLILESASTNQTSMYLCASSLLIAGDEQFFGPGTRLTVL.

The chain recombines TRBV2 with TRBJ2-2; 7 bases fit TRBD2. The junction had 4 bases not matched to a gene; V was cut back by 2 bases and J by 7 bases. The CDR3 totals 14 residues. The germline CDR1 and CDR2 sequences are SNHLY and FYNNEI. CDR3 in amino acids: CASSERLAVGELFF. The CDR3 DNA reads as TGTGCCAGCAGTGAAAGACTAGCCGTCGGGGAGCTGTTTTTT.

This rearrangement joins TRBV5-1 to TRBJ2-3; D might be TRBD1 (5 bases). CDR1 SGHRS and CDR2 YFSETQ come from the germline V gene. The CDR3 has 14 amino acids. V was pared by 5 bases and J by 2 bases, with 12 bases between. CDR3 region: CASSPTAFTDTQYF. For the CDR3, the DNA is TGCGCCAGCAGTCCGACAGCGTTCACAGATACGCAGTATTTT. The full variable domain, in which reference TRBV5-1 and TRBJ2-3 provide the parts outside the CDR3, is KAGVTQTPRYLIKTRGQQVTLSCSPISGHRSVSWYQQTPGQGLQFLFEYFSETQRNKGNFPGRFSGRQFSNSRSEMNVSTLELGDSALYLCASSPTAFTDTQYFGPGTRLTVL.

The chain couples TRBV28 to TRBJ2-7; 12 bases map to TRBD2. V was pared by 5 bases and J by 0 bases, with 8 bases of the junction left unmatched. This CDR3 is 17 amino acids long. Germline CDR1 MDHEN, CDR2 SYDVKM. For the CDR3, the DNA is TGTGCCAGCAGTCCTGGACTAGCGGGGAAGAGCTCCTACGAGCAGTACTTC. This gives the protein CASSPGLAGKSSYEQYF.

This chain connects TRBV5-4 to TRBJ1-5; D is possibly TRBD1 (5 bases). The V and J ends lost 3 bases and 3 bases respectively, with 7 bases between them. CDR1 is SGHNT, CDR2 YYREEE, per germline (reference sequence). The CDR3 is 13 residues long. CDR3 sequence: CASSSGLNQPQHF. CDR3 in DNA: TGTGCCAGCAGCTCAGGGCTCAATCAGCCCCAGCATTTT.

The chain employs TRBV5-5 and TRBJ1-1, with D possibly being TRBD1 (5 bases). Germline CDR1 SGHKS, CDR2 YYEKEE (reference sequence). This CDR3 is 15 amino acids long. The germline V and J ends were trimmed by 0 bases and 2 bases, with 11 bases remaining between them. The CDR3 region is CASSLGDLGNTEAFF. The DNA for the CDR3 is TGTGCCAGCAGCTTGGGGGACCTTGGAAACACTGAAGCTTTCTTT.

The chain couples TRBV5-1 to TRBJ2-1, with D uncertain. Trimming took 4 bases from V and 5 from J, leaving 22 bases between them. The CDR3 has 17 amino acids. Germline CDR1 is SGHRS and CDR2 is YFSETQ. For the CDR3, the DNA is TGCGCCAGCAGCAGCCCCGTGCTGAGACTTGGACACAATGAGCAGTTCTTC. This encodes CASSSPVLRLGHNEQFF.